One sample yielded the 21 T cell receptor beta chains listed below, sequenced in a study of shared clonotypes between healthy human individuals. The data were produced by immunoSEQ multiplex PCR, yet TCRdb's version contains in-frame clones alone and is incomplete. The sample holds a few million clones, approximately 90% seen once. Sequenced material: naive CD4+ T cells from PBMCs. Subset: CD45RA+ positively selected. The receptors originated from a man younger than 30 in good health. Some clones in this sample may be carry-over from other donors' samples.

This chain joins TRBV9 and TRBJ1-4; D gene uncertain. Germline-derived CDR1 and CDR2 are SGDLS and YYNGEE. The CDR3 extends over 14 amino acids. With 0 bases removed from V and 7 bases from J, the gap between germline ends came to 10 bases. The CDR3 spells CASSVGVEGEKLFF. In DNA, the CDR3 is TGTGCCAGCAGCGTAGGGGTAGAGGGTGAAAAACTGTTTTTT.

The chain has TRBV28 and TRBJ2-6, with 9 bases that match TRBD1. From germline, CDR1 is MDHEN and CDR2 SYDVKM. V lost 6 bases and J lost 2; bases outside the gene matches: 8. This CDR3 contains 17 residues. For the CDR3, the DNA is TGTGCCAGCAGCCGGGGACAGGGTGCCCCTGGGGCCAACGTCCTGACTTTC. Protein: CASSRGQGAPGANVLTF.

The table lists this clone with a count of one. CDR3 loop: CASSLVADVADTQYF. The CDR3 DNA reads TGTGCCAGCAGCTTAGTTGCCGATGTGGCAGATACGCAGTATTTT. The rearrangement links TRBV7-2 to TRBJ2-3; D is ambiguous. The CDR3 is 15 residues long. The V end was cut by 1 base, the J end by 4 bases, with 12 bases between. Germline CDR1 reads SGHTA; CDR2 reads FQGNSA.

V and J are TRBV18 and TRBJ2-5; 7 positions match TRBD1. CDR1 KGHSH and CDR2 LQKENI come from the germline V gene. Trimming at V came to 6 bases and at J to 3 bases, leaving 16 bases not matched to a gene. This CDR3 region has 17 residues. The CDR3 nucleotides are TGTGCCAGCTCTCGCTACGGACAGGCTGTGGGGGAAGAGACCCAGTACTTC. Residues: CASSRYGQAVGEETQYF.

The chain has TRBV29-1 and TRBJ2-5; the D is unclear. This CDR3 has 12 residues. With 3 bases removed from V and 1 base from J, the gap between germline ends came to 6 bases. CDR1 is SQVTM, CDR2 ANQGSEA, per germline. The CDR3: CSVESSQETQYF. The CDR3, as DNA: TGCAGCGTTGAGAGTAGCCAAGAGACCCAGTACTTC.

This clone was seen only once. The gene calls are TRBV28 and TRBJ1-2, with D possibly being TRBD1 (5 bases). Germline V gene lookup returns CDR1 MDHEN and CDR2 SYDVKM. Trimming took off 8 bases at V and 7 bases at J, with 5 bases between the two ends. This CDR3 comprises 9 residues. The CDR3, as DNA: TGTGCCAGCGGGGCTGGCTACACCTTC. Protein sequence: CASGAGYTF.

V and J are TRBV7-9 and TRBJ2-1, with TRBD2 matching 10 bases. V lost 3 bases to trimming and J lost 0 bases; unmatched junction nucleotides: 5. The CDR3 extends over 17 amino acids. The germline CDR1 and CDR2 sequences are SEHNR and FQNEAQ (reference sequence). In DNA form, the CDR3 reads TGTGCCAGCAGCTTTTGGGGACTAGCGCCCTCCTACAATGAGCAGTTCTTC. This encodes CASSFWGLAPSYNEQFF.

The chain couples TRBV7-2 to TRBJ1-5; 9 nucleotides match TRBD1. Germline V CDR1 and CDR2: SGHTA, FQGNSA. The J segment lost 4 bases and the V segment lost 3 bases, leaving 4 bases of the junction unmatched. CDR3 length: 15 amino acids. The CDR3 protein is CASSLQTGGNQPQHF. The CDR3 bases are TGTGCCAGCAGCTTGCAGACAGGGGGTAATCAGCCCCAGCATTTT.

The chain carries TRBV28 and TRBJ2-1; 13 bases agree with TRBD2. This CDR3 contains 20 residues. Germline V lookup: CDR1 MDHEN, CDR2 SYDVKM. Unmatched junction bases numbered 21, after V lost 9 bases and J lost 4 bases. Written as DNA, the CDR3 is TGTGCCAGTTTTTCTCCGGGCGGGACTAGCGGGGACCTACGATACAATGAGCAGTTCTTC. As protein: CASFSPGGTSGDLRYNEQFF.

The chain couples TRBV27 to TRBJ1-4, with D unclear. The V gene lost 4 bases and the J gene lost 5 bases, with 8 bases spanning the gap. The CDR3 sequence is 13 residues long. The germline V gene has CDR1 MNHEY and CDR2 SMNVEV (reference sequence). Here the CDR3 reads CASSSARNEKLFF. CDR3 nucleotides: TGTGCCAGCAGTTCGGCCAGAAATGAAAAACTGTTTTTT.

The CDR3: CASTMASLGLPYTF. DNA of the CDR3: TGTGCCAGCACCATGGCGTCCTTGGGGCTTCCCTACACCTTC. This chain uses TRBV28 with TRBJ1-2, with a tentative D call TRBD1 (5 bases). V was clipped by 7 bases and J by 10 bases, with 22 bases between them. This CDR3 is 14 amino acids long. Per the germline V gene, CDR1 is MDHEN and CDR2 is SYDVKM.

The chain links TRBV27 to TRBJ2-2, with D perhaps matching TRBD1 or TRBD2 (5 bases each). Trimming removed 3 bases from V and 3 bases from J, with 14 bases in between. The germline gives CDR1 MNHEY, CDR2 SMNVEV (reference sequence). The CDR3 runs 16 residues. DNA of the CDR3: TGTGCCAGCAGTTTTATATGGCAGGGAGACACCGGGGAGCTGTTTTTT. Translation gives CASSFIWQGDTGELFF.

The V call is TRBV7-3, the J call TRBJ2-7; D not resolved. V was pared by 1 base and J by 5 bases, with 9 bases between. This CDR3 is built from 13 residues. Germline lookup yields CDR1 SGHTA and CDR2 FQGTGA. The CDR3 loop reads CASSLRGQDEQYF. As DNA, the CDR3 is TGTGCCAGCAGCTTAAGAGGTCAGGACGAGCAGTACTTC.

The chain's CDR3 is CASSFSGGWNTEAFF. The DNA of the CDR3 is TGTGCCAGCAGCTTTTCTGGGGGTTGGAACACTGAAGCTTTCTTT. The chain recombines TRBV7-2 with TRBJ1-1; D possibly corresponds to TRBD1 (5 bases). The V end lost 3 bases, the J end lost 1 base, and 12 bases lay between the germline ends. From germline, CDR1 is SGHTA and CDR2 FQGNSA. This CDR3 contains 15 residues.

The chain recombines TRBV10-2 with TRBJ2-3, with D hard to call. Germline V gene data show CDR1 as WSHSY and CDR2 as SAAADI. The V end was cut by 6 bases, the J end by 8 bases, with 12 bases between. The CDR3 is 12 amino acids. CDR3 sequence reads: CASSFFDLTQYF. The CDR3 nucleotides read TGCGCCAGCAGCTTTTTCGACCTTACGCAGTATTTT.

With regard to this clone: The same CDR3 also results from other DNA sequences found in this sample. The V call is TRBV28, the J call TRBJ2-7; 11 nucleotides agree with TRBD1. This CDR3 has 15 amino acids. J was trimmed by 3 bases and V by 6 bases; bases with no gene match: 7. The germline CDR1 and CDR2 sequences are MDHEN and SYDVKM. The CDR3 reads CASRTTGTGGYEQYF. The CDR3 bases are TGTGCCAGCAGAACGACCGGGACAGGGGGCTACGAGCAGTACTTC.

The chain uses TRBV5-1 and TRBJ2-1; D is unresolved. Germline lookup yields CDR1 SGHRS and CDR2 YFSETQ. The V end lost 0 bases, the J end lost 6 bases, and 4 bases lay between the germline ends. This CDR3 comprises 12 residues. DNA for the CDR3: TGCGCCAGCAGCTTGGATCCCAATGAGCAGTTCTTC. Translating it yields CASSLDPNEQFF.

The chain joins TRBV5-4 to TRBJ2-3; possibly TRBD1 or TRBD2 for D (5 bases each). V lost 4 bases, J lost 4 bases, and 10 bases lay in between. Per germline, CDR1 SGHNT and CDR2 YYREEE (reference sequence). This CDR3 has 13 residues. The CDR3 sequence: CASSGTDPDTQYF. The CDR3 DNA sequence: TGTGCCAGCAGCGGGACGGACCCAGATACGCAGTATTTT.

CDR3 coding DNA: TGTGCCAGCAGCCGCTCGGACAGCCAGCCCCAGCATTTT. It translates to CASSRSDSQPQHF. J is TRBJ1-5 and V is TRBV11-2; the D gene is possibly TRBD1 (6 bases). Trimming shortened V by 5 bases and J by 7 bases, and 12 bases separated the two germline ends. The germline V gene encodes CDR1 SGHAT and CDR2 FQNNGV. The CDR3 is made up of 13 amino acids.

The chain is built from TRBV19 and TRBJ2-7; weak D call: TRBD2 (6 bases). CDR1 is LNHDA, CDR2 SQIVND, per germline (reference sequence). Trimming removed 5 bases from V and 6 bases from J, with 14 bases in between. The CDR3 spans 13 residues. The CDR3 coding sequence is TGTGCCAGTAGTCCCAAGGAGGGGCCCGAGCAGTACTTC. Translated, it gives CASSPKEGPEQYF. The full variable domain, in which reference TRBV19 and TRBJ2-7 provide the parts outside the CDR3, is DGGITQSPKYLFRKEGQNVTLSCEQNLNHDAMYWYRQDPGQGLRLIYYSQIVNDFQKGDIAEGYSVSREKKESFPLTVTSAQKNPTAFYLCASSPKEGPEQYFGPGTRLTVT.

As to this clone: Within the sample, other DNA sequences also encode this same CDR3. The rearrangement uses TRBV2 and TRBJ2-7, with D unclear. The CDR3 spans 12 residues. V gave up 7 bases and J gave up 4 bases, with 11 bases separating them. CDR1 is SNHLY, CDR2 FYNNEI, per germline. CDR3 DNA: TGTGCCAGCATAGGGCAGGTGTACGAGCAGTACTTC. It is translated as CASIGQVYEQYF.